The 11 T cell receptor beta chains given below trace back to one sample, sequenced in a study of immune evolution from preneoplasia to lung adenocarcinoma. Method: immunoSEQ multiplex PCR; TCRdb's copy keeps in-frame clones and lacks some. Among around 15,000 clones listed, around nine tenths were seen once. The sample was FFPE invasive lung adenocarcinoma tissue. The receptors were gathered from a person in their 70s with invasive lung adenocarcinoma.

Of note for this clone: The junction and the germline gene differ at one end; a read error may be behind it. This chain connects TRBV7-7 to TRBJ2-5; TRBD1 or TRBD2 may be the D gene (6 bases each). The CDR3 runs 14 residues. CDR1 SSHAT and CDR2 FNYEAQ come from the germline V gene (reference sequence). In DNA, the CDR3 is TGTGCTAGCAGCTTAGTCGGGGGCCGGGAGACCCAGTACTTC. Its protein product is CASSLVGGRETQYF.

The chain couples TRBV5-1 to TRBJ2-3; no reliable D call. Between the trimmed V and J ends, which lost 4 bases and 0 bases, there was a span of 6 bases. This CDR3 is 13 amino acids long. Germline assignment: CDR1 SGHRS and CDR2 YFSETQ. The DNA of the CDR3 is TGCGCCAGCAGCGGGAACAGCACAGATACGCAGTATTTT. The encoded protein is CASSGNSTDTQYF. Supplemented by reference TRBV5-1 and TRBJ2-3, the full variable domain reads KAGVTQTPRYLIKTRGQQVTLSCSPISGHRSVSWYQQTPGQGLQFLFEYFSETQRNKGNFPGRFSGRQFSNSRSEMNVSTLELGDSALYLCASSGNSTDTQYFGPGTRLTVL.

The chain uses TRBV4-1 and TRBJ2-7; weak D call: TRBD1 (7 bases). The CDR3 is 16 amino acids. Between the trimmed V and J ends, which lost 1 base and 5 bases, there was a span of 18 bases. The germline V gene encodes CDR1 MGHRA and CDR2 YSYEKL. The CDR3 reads CASSQGSGGGGNEQYF. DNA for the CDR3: TGCGCCAGCAGCCAAGGGTCAGGAGGGGGCGGGAACGAGCAGTACTTC.

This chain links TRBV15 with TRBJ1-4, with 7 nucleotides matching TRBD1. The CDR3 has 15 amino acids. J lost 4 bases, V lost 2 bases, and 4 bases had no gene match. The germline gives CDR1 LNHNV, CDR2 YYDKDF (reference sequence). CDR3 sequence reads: CATSRPGQDNEKLFF. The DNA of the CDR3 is TGTGCCACCAGCAGACCCGGACAGGATAATGAAAAACTGTTTTTT.

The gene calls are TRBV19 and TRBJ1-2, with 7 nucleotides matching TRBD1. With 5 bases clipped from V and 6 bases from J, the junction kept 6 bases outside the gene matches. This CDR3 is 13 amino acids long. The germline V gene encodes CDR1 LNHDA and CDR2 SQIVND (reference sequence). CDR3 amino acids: CASSRTGVDGYTF. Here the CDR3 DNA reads TGTGCCAGTAGTCGGACAGGAGTGGATGGCTACACCTTC.

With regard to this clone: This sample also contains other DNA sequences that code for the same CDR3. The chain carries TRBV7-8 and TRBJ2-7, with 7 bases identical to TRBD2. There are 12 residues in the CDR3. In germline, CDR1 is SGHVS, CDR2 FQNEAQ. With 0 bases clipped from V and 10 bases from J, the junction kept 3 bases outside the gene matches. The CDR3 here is CASSLAGRVQYF. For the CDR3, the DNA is TGTGCCAGCAGCTTAGCAGGGAGGGTACAGTACTTC.

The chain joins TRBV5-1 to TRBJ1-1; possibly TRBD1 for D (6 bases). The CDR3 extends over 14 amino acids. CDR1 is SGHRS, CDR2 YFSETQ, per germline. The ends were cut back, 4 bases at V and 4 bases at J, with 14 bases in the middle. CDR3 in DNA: TGCGCCAGCAGCCGCGAAGGGGGGGGCACTGAAGCTTTCTTT. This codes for CASSREGGGTEAFF.

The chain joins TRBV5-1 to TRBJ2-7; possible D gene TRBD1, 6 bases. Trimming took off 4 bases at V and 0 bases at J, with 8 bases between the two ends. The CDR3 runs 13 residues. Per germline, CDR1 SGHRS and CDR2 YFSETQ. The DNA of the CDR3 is TGCGCCAGCAGCCAAGGGGGCTCCTACGAGCAGTACTTC. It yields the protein CASSQGGSYEQYF.

CDR3 residues: CASKPGQPDEQYF. The CDR3 DNA follows: TGTGCCAGCAAACCGGGACAGCCAGACGAGCAGTACTTC. J is TRBJ2-7 and V is TRBV6-6; 7 nucleotides match TRBD1. With V trimmed by 7 bases and J by 5 bases, 8 bases remained unmatched. Germline V gives CDR1 MNHNY, CDR2 SVGAGI (reference sequence). The CDR3 covers 13 residues.

In nucleotides, the CDR3 is TGTGCCAGCAGCTTAGTCAGGGGGCAAGGGACTAATGAAAAACTGTTTTTT. This sequence encodes CASSLVRGQGTNEKLFF. The chain has TRBV7-2 and TRBJ1-4; TRBD1 agrees at 8 bases. The length of the CDR3 is 17 residues. Germline CDR1 reads SGHTA; CDR2 reads FQGNSA. The V segment lost 1 base and the J segment 2 bases; nucleotides outside the gene matches: 6. Filled out from reference TRBV7-2 and TRBJ1-4, the complete variable domain reads GAGVSQSPSNKVTEKGKDVELRCDPISGHTALYWYRQSLGQGLEFLIYFQGNSAPDKSGLPSDRFSAERTGGSVSTLTIQRTQQEDSAVYLCASSLVRGQGTNEKLFFGSGTQLSVL.

The CDR3 DNA is TGCAGTGCCGGACAGGGGGACTGGCAGTATTTT. As protein: CSAGQGDWQYF. The chain is built from TRBV20-1 and TRBJ2-3, with TRBD1 matching over 10 bases. This CDR3 is built from 11 residues. V dropped 6 bases and J dropped 11; count of bases not matched to a gene: 5. CDR1 DFQATT and CDR2 SNEGSKA come from the germline V gene (reference sequence).